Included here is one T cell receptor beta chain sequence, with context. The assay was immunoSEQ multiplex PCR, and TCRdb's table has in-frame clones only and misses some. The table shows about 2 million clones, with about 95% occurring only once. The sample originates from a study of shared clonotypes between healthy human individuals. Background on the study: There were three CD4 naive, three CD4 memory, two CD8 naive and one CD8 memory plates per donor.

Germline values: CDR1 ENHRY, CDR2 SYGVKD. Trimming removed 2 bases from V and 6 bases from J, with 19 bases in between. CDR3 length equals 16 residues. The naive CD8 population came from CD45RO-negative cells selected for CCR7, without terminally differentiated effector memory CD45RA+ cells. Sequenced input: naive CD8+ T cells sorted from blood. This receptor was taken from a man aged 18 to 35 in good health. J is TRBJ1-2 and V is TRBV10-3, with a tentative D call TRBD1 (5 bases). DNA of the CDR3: TGTGCCATCAGTGAGCCTACGGACATACTCCAGCATGGCTACACCTTC. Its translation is CAISEPTDILQHGYTF.